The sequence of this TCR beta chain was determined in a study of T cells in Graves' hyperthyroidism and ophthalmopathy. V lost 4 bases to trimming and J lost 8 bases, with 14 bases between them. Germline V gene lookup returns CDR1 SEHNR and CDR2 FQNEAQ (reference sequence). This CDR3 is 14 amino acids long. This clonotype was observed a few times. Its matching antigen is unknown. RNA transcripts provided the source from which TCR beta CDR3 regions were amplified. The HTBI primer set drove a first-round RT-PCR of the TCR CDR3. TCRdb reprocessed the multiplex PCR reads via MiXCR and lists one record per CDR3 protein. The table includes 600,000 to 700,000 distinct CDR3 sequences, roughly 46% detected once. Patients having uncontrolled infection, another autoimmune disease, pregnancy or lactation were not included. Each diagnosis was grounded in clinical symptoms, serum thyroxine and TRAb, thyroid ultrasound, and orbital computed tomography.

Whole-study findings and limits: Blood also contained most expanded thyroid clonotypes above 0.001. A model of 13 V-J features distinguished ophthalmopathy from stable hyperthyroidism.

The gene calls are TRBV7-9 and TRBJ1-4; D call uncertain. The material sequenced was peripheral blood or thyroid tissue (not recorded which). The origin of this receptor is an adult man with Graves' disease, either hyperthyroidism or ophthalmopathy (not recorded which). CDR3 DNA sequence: TGTGCCAGCAGCTCGACCGCAAACTACGAAAAACTGTTTTTT. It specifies CASSSTANYEKLFF.